This T cell receptor (beta chain) was sequenced in a study of OX40 agonist ivuxolimab in advanced cancers. Clones were read by immunoSEQ multiplex PCR, and TCRdb kept only the in-frame ones, dropping some. The data show tens of thousands of clones, with 87% seen just once and under 20% held by the top ten. This CDR3 comprises 16 residues. Germline V lookup: CDR1 SGHTA, CDR2 FQGNSA. V lost 1 base, J lost 1 base, and 10 bases lay in between. The chain carries TRBV7-2 and TRBJ2-2; D not resolved. The specimen was CD4+ or CD8+ T cells sorted from blood, collected in a trial of the OX40 agonist ivuxolimab. The clonotype was recovered from an adult with an advanced solid tumor such as melanoma, head and neck, liver or kidney cancer. In DNA, the CDR3 is TGTGCCAGCAGCTTAGTTGGTCGCAGGAACACCGGGGAGCTGTTTTTT. Translated, it gives CASSLVGRRNTGELFF. The full variable domain, with the rest looked up from reference TRBV7-2 and TRBJ2-2, is GAGVSQSPSNKVTEKGKDVELRCDPISGHTALYWYRQSLGQGLEFLIYFQGNSAPDKSGLPSDRFSAERTGGSVSTLTIQRTQQEDSAVYLCASSLVGRRNTGELFFGEGSRLTVL.